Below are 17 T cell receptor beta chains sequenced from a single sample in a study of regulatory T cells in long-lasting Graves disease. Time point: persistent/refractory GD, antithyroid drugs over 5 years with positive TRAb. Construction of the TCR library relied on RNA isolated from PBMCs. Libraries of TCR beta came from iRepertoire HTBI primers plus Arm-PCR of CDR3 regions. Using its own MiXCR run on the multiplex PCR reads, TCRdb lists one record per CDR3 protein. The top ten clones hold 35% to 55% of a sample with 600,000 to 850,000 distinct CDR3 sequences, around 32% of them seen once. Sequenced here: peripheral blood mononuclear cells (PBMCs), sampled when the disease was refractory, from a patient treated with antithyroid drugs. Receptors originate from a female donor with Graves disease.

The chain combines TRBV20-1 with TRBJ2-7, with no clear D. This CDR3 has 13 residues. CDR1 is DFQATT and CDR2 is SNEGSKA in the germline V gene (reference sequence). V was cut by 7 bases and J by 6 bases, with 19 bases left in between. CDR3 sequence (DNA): TGCAGTGTTCGCCAGGTAGTGGCGGCCGAGCAGTACTTC. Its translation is CSVRQVVAAEQYF.

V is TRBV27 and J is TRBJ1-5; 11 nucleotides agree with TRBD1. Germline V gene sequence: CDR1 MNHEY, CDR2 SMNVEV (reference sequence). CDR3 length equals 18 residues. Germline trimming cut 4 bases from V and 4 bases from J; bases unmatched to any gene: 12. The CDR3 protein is CASSSHRAGTGGNQPQHF. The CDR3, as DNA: TGTGCCAGCAGTTCCCATCGTGCCGGGACAGGGGGGAATCAGCCCCAGCATTTT.

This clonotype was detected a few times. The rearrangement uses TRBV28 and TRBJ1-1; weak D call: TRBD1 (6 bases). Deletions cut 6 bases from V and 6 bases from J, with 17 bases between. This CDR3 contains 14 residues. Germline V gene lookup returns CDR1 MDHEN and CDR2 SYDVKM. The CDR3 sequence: CASSLGGWRAEAFF. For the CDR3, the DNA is TGTGCCAGCAGCCTAGGGGGTTGGAGAGCTGAAGCTTTCTTT. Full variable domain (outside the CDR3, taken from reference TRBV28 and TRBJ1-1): DVKVTQSSRYLVKRTGEKVFLECVQDMDHENMFWYRQDPGLGLRLIYFSYDVKMKEKGDIPEGYSVSREKKERFSLILESASTNQTSMYLCASSLGGWRAEAFFGQGTRLTVV.

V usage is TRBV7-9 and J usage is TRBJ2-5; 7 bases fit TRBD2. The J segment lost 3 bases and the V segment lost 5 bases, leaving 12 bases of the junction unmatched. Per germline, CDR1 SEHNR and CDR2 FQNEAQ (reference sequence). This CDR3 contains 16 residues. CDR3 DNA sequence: TGTGCCAGCAGCCCCATAGGTGTCGCGGGAGAAGAGACCCAGTACTTC. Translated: CASSPIGVAGEETQYF.

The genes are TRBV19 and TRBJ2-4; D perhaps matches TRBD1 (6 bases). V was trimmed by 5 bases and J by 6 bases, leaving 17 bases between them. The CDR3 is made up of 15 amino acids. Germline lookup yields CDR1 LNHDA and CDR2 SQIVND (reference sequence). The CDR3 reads CASSPTRAGVNIQYF. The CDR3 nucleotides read TGTGCCAGTAGTCCAACGAGGGCAGGGGTAAACATTCAGTACTTC.

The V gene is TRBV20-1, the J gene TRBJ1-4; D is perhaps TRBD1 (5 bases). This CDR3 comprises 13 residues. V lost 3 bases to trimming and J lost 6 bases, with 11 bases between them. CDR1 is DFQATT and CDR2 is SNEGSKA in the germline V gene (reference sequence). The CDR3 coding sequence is TGCAGTGCTAGGGGGGACGGCCATGAAAAACTGTTTTTT. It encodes CSARGDGHEKLFF.

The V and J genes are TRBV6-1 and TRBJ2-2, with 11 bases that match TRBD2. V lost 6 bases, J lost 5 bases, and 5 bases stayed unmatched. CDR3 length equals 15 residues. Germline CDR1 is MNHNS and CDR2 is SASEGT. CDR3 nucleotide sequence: TGTGCCAGCAGCGCGGCTAGCGGGAGGACCGGGGAGCTGTTTTTT. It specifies CASSAASGRTGELFF.

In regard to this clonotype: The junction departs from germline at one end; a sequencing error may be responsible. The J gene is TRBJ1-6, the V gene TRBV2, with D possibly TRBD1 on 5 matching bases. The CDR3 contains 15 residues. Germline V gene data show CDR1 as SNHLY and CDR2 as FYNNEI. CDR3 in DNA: TGTGCCAGCAGAGAAGACAGCCTCCACAATTCACCCCTCCACTTT. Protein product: CASREDSLHNSPLHF.

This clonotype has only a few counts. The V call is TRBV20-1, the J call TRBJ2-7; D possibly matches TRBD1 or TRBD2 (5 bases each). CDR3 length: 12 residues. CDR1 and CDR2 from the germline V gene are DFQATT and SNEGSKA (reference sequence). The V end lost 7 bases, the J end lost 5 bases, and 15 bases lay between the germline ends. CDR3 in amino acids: CSVTARGDEQYF. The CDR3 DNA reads TGCAGTGTCACCGCTCGAGGGGACGAGCAGTACTTC.

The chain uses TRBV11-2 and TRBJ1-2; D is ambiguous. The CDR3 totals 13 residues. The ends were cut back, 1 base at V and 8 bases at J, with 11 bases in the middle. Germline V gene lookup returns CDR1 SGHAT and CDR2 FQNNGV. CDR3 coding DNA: TGTGCCAGCAGCTTAGGAGTGAAGGTGGGCTACACCTTC. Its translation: CASSLGVKVGYTF.

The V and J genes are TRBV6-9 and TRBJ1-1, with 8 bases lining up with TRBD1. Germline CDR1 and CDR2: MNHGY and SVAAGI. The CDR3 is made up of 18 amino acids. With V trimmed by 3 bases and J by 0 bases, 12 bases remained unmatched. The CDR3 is CASSYIIGQGRMNTEAFF. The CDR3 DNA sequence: TGTGCCAGCAGTTACATTATTGGACAGGGACGCATGAACACTGAAGCTTTCTTT.

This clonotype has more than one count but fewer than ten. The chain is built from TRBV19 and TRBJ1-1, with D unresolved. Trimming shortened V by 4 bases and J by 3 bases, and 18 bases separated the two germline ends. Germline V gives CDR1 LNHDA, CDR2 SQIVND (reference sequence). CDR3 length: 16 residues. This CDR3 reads CASSTPGGRRDTEAFF. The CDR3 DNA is TGTGCCAGTAGTACCCCCGGCGGCAGGCGGGACACTGAAGCTTTCTTT.

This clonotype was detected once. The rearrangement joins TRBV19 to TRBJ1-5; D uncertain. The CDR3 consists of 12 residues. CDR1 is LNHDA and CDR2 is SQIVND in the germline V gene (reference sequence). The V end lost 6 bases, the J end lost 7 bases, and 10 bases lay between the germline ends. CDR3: CASSEPVQPQHF. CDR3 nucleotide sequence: TGTGCCAGTAGCGAGCCCGTGCAGCCCCAGCATTTT.

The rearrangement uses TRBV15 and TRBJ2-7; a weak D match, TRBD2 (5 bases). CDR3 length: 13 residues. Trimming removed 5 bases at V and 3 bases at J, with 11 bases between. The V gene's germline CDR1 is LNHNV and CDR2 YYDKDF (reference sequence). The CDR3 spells CATSEGRGYEQYF. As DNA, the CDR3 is TGTGCCACCAGCGAAGGCCGGGGCTACGAGCAGTACTTC. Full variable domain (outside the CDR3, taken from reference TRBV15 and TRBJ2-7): DAMVIQNPRYQVTQFGKPVTLSCSQTLNHNVMYWYQQKSSQAPKLLFHYYDKDFNNEADTPDNFQSRRPNTSFCFLDIRSPGLGDTAMYLCATSEGRGYEQYFGPGTRLTVT.

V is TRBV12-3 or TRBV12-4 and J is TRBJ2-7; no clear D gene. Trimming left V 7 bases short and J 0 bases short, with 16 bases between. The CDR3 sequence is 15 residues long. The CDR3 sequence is CASTPDASSSYEQYF. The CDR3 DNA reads TGTGCCAGCACCCCGGACGCCTCCAGCTCCTACGAGCAGTACTTC.

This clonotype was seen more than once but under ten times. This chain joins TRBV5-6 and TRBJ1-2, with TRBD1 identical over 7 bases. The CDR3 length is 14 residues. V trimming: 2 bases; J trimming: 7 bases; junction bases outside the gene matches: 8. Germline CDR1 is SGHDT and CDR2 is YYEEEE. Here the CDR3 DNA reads TGTGCCAGCAGCTTCCGGACAGGAAAGGCTGGCTACACCTTC. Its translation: CASSFRTGKAGYTF.

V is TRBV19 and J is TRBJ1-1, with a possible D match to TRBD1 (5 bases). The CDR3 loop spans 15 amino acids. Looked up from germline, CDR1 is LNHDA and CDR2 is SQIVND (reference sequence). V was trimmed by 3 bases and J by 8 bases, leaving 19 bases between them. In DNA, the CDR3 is TGTGCCAGTAGTATGTTAGGGGCCGGGGCAGGGGAAGCTTTCTTT. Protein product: CASSMLGAGAGEAFF.